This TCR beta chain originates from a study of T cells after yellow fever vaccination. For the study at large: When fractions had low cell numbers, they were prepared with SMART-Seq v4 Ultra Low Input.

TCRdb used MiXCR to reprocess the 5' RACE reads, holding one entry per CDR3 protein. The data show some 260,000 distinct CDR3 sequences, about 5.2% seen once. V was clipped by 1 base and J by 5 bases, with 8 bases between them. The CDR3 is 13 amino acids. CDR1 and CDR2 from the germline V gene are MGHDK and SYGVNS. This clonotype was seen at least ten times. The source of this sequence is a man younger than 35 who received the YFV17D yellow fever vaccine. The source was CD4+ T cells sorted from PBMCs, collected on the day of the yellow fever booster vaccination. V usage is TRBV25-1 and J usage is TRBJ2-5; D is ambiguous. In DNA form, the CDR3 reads TGTGCCAGCAGTGAATTGGTTACGGAGACCCAGTACTTC. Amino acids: CASSELVTETQYF.